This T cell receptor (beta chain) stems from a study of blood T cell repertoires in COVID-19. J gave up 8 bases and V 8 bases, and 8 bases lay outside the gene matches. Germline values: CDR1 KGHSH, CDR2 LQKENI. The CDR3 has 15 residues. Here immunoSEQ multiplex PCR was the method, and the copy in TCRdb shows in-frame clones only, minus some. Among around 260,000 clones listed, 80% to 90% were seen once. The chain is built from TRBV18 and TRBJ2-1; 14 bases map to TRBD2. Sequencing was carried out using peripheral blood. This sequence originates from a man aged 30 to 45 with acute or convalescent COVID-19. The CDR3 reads CASRTGTSGSYEQFF. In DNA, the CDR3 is TGTGCCAGCAGAACCGGGACTAGCGGGAGCTATGAGCAGTTCTTC.